A selection of T cell receptor beta chains follows, all from one sample in a study of cytomegalovirus exposure and HLA in healthy donors. Sequenced by immunoSEQ multiplex PCR; TCRdb stores in-frame clones only, minus some. The sample lists 45,000 to 55,000 clones, approximately 88% occurring once. The sequenced sample consisted of PBMCs. Receptors were obtained from a woman aged 25-40 years in good health and CMV-seronegative. The CDR3 runs from the conserved cysteine through the conserved F or W. A D gene is named only where the DNA matches it firmly. Size is stated for part of the rows, as once, few or many counts, or as a class when the clone is expanded.

size	V	D	J	DNA	CDR3
NA	TRBV5-6	NA	TRBJ1-1	TGTGCCAGCAGCACACAGACGAACACTGAAGCTTTCTTT	CASSTQTNTEAFF
once	TRBV5-8	TRBD1	TRBJ2-2	TGTGCCAGCAGCCCGGGACAGGGGTTAGCCGGGGAGCTGTTTTTT	CASSPGQGLAGELFF
NA	TRBV9	TRBD2	TRBJ2-7	TGTGCCAGCGGACCTAGCGGGAGGGCGAGGGAGCAGTACTTC	CASGPSGRAREQYF
NA	TRBV4-1	TRBD1	TRBJ2-7	TGCGCCAGCAGCCCCCGACAGGGGGAGTACGAGCAGTACTTC	CASSPRQGEYEQYF
NA	TRBV2	TRBD1	TRBJ2-7	TGTGCCAGCAGTGACCCGGACAGGGAAAACGAGCAGTACTTC	CASSDPDRENEQYF
NA	TRBV5-1	NA	TRBJ2-6	TGCGCCAGCAGACGGGGTCCAAGCTCTGGGGCCAACGTCCTGACTTTC	CASRRGPSSGANVLTF
NA	TRBV27	TRBD2	TRBJ2-3	TGTGCCAGCAGTTTAAGACTAGCGGGAGGTGGCACAGATACGCAGTATTTT	CASSLRLAGGGTDTQYF
NA	TRBV7-9	NA	TRBJ2-3	TGTGCCAGCAGAAATTACGTGGGGCCTAGCACAGATACGCAGTATTTT	CASRNYVGPSTDTQYF
NA	TRBV18	NA	TRBJ2-1	TGTGCCAGCTCCCTAGGAGAAGGGGCTATCTCCTACAATGAGCAGTTCTTC	CASSLGEGAISYNEQFF
NA	TRBV19	NA	TRBJ2-2	TGTGCCAGTAGTAGGGGGGCGAACACCGGGGAGCTGTTTTTT	CASSRGANTGELFF
NA	TRBV28	TRBD2	TRBJ2-1	TGTGCCAGCAGTTTTGGGGGACTAGCGGGACAGCTCTCCTACAATGAGCAGTTCTTC	CASSFGGLAGQLSYNEQFF
NA	TRBV4-3	NA	TRBJ2-3	TGCGCCAGCAGCCAGGACCCCGGTAGCGGTAGCACAGATACGCAGTATTTT	CASSQDPGSGSTDTQYF
NA	TRBV7-2	TRBD1	TRBJ2-5	TGTGCCAGCAGCAACAACAGGGGGCCTTGGGAGACCCAGTACTTC	CASSNNRGPWETQYF
NA	TRBV18	TRBD1	TRBJ1-1	TGTGCCAGCTCACCGAAACAACAGGGACAGGTAAAACCCCTTCCTGAAGCTTTCTTT	CASSPKQQGQVKPLPEAFF
NA	TRBV6-5	NA	TRBJ1-1	TGTGCCAGCAGAACATCTGGAGAGACTGAAGCTTTCTTT	CASRTSGETEAFF
NA	TRBV5-1	TRBD2	TRBJ2-5	TGCGCCAGCAGCTTGGGATTGGCTAGCGGGAGAAAGCAAGAGACCCAGTACTTC	CASSLGLASGRKQETQYF
NA	TRBV28	NA	TRBJ2-5	TGTGCCAGCAGTTTTCAAGGGGGGGATGGGCAAGAGACCCAGTACTTC	CASSFQGGDGQETQYF
NA	TRBV6-5	NA	TRBJ1-1	TGTGCCAGCAGTTACTCGAAGGGAGGCACTGAAGCTTTCTTT	CASSYSKGGTEAFF
NA	TRBV5-1	TRBD2	TRBJ2-7	TGCGCCAGCAGCTCTACTAGCGGGAGCTCCTACGAGCAGTACTTC	CASSSTSGSSYEQYF
NA	TRBV27	TRBD1	TRBJ1-4	TGTGCCACCACCGGGACAGGGGAAAAACTGTTTTTT	CATTGTGEKLFF
NA	TRBV11-2	NA	TRBJ2-1	TGTGCCAGCAGCTTAGGTGACGAAGCTAGCTCCTACAATGAGCAGTTCTTC	CASSLGDEASSYNEQFF
NA	TRBV25-1	NA	TRBJ2-1	TGTGCCAGCAGTTCCCCTAGGGGCTCCTACAATGAGCAGTTCTTC	CASSSPRGSYNEQFF
NA	TRBV28	NA	TRBJ1-1	TGTGCCAGCAGCCGGTCAGGGGCCAACCTGGAGATTAACACTGAAGCTTTCTTT	CASSRSGANLEINTEAFF
NA	TRBV27	TRBD2	TRBJ2-2	TGTGCCAGCACCAAATTCAGCGGGAGGGCGAACACCGGGGAGCTGTTTTTT	CASTKFSGRANTGELFF
NA	TRBV29-1	TRBD2	TRBJ2-5	TGCAGCGTTGACGGTAGCGGGACTCTACGGACCCAGTACTTC	CSVDGSGTLRTQYF
few	TRBV11-2	TRBD1	TRBJ2-7	TGTGCCAGCAGCCTAGGGACAGGGGGAATAAATTCCTACGAGCAGTACTTC	CASSLGTGGINSYEQYF
once	TRBV9	NA	TRBJ2-7	TGTGCCAGCAGCAACCACAGGGACCCCTACGAGCAGTACTTC	CASSNHRDPYEQYF
NA	TRBV6-5	NA	TRBJ1-2	TGTGCCAGCAGCCAGCGGGGGGGCTACGGCTACACCTTC	CASSQRGGYGYTF
NA	TRBV7-3	NA	TRBJ1-2	TGTGCCAGCAGCTCCGGGACTCTTGACGTCGTGGGCTACACCTTC	CASSSGTLDVVGYTF
NA	TRBV7-3	NA	TRBJ2-3	TGTGCCAGCAGCCCCACGGGAGATACGCAGTATTTT	CASSPTGDTQYF
NA	TRBV6-1	NA	TRBJ1-4	TGTGCCACCGACGTAACGGGTAATGAAAAACTGTTTTTT	CATDVTGNEKLFF
NA	TRBV5-1	NA	TRBJ2-1	TGCGCCAGCAACTTACGGGAGTGGGTCTACAATGAGCAGTTCTTC	CASNLREWVYNEQFF
NA	TRBV4-3	TRBD2	TRBJ2-4	TGCGCCAGCAGCCGCGAGACTAGCGGGATGTCGGGGAACATTCAGTACTTC	CASSRETSGMSGNIQYF
NA	TRBV5-5	TRBD2	TRBJ2-1	TGTGCCAGCAGCTCTAGCGGGAGTGGGGCCTACAATGAGCAGTTCTTC	CASSSSGSGAYNEQFF
once	TRBV4-1	NA	TRBJ1-1	TGCGCCAGCAGCCAAGAGGGGGCTACTGAAGCTTTCTTT	CASSQEGATEAFF
NA	TRBV27	NA	TRBJ2-6	TGTGCCAGCAGTGGTAGCTCTGGGGCCAACGTCCTGACTTTC	CASSGSSGANVLTF
few	TRBV18	NA	TRBJ1-1	TGTGCCAGCTCCCCGACGAGGCCCAGAAATGTGGAAACTGAAGCTTTCTTT	CASSPTRPRNVETEAFF
once	TRBV21-1	NA	TRBJ1-5	TGTGCCAGCAGCAAACTTAGGCCCGGGACACATAGCAATCAGCCCCAGCATTTT	CASSKLRPGTHSNQPQHF
NA	TRBV29-1	TRBD1	TRBJ2-7	TGCAGCGTCAAGGACAGGGGGTTGTACGAGCAGTACTTC	CSVKDRGLYEQYF
NA	TRBV28	NA	TRBJ1-1	TGTGCCAGCACCCCCCGGGGGGGAAAGAACACTGAAGCTTTCTTT	CASTPRGGKNTEAFF
NA	TRBV27	TRBD1	TRBJ2-2	TGTGCCAGCAGTCCGCATCGACAGGGTTCGCACGGGGAGCTGTTTTTT	CASSPHRQGSHGELFF
NA	TRBV11-2	TRBD1	TRBJ1-4	TGTGCCAGCAGCTCCATACAGGGGGCGGGCGAAAAACTGTTTTTT	CASSSIQGAGEKLFF
NA	TRBV5-1	TRBD1	TRBJ2-7	TGCGCCAGCAGCTTGGGACCTCGGGACAGAGACTACGAGCAGTACTTC	CASSLGPRDRDYEQYF
NA	TRBV7-9	NA	TRBJ2-3	TGTGCCAGCAGCTTAGATCGGGAGCGGTTGACAGATACGCAGTATTTT	CASSLDRERLTDTQYF
NA	TRBV11-3	NA	TRBJ2-7	TGCGCCAGCAGCTTAGGCACAGGATCTTCCGAGCAGTACTTC	CASSLGTGSSEQYF
NA	TRBV18	TRBD2	TRBJ2-3	TGTGCCAGCTCACCACCCGAGGGTAGCGGGAGCACAGATACGCAGTATTTT	CASSPPEGSGSTDTQYF
NA	TRBV6-5	NA	TRBJ2-7	TGTGCCAGCAGTGAGGGGGGGAGATACGAGCAGTACTTC	CASSEGGRYEQYF
NA	TRBV28	NA	TRBJ1-1	TGTGCCAGCAATGGGGCGGGACGCATGGGCACTGAAGCTTTCTTT	CASNGAGRMGTEAFF
NA	TRBV6-5	NA	TRBJ2-2	TGTGCCAGCAGAGGGGGGGAACGCACCGGGGAGCTGTTTTTT	CASRGGERTGELFF
NA	TRBV6-5	NA	TRBJ1-3	TGTGCCAGCAGTTACGGTGGGGCGGCTGGAAACACCATATATTTT	CASSYGGAAGNTIYF
NA	TRBV6-6	TRBD1	TRBJ2-3	TGTGCCAGTCTCCACACAGGGGTTAGCACAGATACGCAGTATTTT	CASLHTGVSTDTQYF
NA	TRBV5-1	NA	TRBJ2-7	TGCGCCAGCAGCTTGCCGGGAGACTCCTACGAGCAGTACTTC	CASSLPGDSYEQYF
NA	TRBV7-8	NA	TRBJ2-5	TGTGCCAGCAGCTTACCGCCCGGACAGCCAGGGGAGACCCAGTACTTC	CASSLPPGQPGETQYF
NA	TRBV6-4	TRBD2	TRBJ2-5	TGTGCCAGCAGTGAGGTAGCGGGAGATCAAGAGACCCAGTACTTC	CASSEVAGDQETQYF
NA	TRBV7-3	TRBD1	TRBJ2-2	TGTGCCAGCAGCCGACAGGGCTCTGACACCGGGGAGCTGTTTTTT	CASSRQGSDTGELFF